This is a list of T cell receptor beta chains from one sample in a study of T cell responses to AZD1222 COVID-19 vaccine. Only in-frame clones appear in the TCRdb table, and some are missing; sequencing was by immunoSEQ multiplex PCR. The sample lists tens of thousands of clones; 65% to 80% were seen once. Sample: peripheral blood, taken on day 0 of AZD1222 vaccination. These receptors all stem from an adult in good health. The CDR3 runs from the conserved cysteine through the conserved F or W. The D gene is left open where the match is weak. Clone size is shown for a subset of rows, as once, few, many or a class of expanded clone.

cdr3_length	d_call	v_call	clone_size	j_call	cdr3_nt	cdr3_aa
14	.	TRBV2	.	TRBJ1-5	TGTGCCAGCAGTTTCTATTATAGCAATCAGCCCCAGCATTTT	CASSFYYSNQPQHF
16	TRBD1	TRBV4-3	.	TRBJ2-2	TGCGCCAGCAGCCAAACCGGGACAGGGGGTTTCGGGGAGCTGTTTTTT	CASSQTGTGGFGELFF
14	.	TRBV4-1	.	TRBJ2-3	TGCGCCAGCAGCTTAGCGACTAGCACAGATACGCAGTATTTT	CASSLATSTDTQYF
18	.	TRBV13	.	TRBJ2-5	TGTGCCAGCAGTTTAGGGTTTGACAGTGAGGGGCACCAAGAGACCCAGTACTTC	CASSLGFDSEGHQETQYF
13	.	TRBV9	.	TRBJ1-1	TGTGCCAGCAGCGTTACAGGGACGGCTGAAGCTTTCTTT	CASSVTGTAEAFF
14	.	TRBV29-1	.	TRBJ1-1	TGCAGCGCCGAGGGAACCGCGCGGAGCACTGAAGCTTTCTTT	CSAEGTARSTEAFF
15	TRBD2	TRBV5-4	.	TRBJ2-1	TGTGCCAGCAGCTTGTTGGCTAGCGGGGTTAATGAGCAGTTCTTC	CASSLLASGVNEQFF
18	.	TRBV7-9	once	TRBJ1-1	TGTGCCAGCAGCCCGATATCCTTCGGGAGGCGCATGAACACTGAAGCTTTCTTT	CASSPISFGRRMNTEAFF
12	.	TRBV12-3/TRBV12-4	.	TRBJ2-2	TGTGCCAGCGAAGGACAGCACGGGGAGCTGTTTTTT	CASEGQHGELFF
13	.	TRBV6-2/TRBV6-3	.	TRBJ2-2	TGTGCCAGCAGCCGAGTTTCAGGCGGGGAGCTGTTTTTT	CASSRVSGGELFF
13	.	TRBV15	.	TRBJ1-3	TGTGCCACCAGCAGAGATACGGCCTACGACATATATTTT	CATSRDTAYDIYF
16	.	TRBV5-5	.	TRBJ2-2	TGTGCCAGCAGCCAGCAGGGGGGCGCGAACACCGGGGAGCTGTTTTTT	CASSQQGGANTGELFF
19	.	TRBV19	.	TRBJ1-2	TGTGCCAGTAGTGTTAGGTGGGGAAGAGCAGGGGCTAACGACTATGGCTACACCTTC	CASSVRWGRAGANDYGYTF
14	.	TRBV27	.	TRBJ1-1	TGTGCCAGCAGTTTCGGTTACATGAACACTGAAGCTTTCTTT	CASSFGYMNTEAFF
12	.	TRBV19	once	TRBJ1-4	TGTGCCAGTAGTATTCTCAATGAAAAACTGTTTTTT	CASSILNEKLFF
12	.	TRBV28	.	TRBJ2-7	TGTGCCAGCAGCACGGCGTCCTACGAGCAGTACTTC	CASSTASYEQYF
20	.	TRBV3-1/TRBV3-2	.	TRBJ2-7	TGTGCCAGCAGCCCTCCCCATACCGACCGGGACTTTACTGGGGATTACGAGCAGTACTTC	CASSPPHTDRDFTGDYEQYF
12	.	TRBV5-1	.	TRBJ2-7	TGCGCCAGCAGCTTGGGTAATTACGAGCAGTACTTC	CASSLGNYEQYF
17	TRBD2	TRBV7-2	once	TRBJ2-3	TGTGCCAGCACCCCATTTCCGGGACCCGCGGGAGGAGATACGCAGTATTTT	CASTPFPGPAGGDTQYF
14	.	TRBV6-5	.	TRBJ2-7	TGTGCCAGCACAGGGTACTCCACCGGATACGAGCAGTACTTC	CASTGYSTGYEQYF
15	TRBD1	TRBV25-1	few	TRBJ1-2	TGTGCCAGCAGTGGCGGGACAGCTAGATCCTATGGCTACACCTTC	CASSGGTARSYGYTF
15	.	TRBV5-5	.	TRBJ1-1	TGTGCCAGCAGCTTGGCAACAGGTCGGCAGACTGAAGCTTTCTTT	CASSLATGRQTEAFF
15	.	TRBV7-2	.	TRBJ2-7	TGTGCCAGCAGGGAAGCAGGACAAAGCTCCTACGAGCAGTACTTC	CASREAGQSSYEQYF
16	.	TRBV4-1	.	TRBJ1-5	TGCGCCAGCAGCCGAGAGGGGACTTTACGCAATCAGCCCCAGCATTTT	CASSREGTLRNQPQHF
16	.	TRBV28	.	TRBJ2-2	TGTGCCAGCAGTTTATGGCAAGCAGGGCTCACCGGGGAGCTGTTTTTT	CASSLWQAGLTGELFF
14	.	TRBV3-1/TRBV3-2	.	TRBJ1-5	TGTGCCAGCAGCCTACAGGGAGAAGGACAGCCCCAGCATTTT	CASSLQGEGQPQHF
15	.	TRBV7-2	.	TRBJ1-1	TGTGCCAGCAGCTTAGAGTCAGGGTCGTTTATTGAAGCTTTCTTT	CASSLESGSFIEAFF
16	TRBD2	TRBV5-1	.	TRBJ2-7	TGCGCCAGCAGCAGACTAGCGGGGGGTCCTTCCTACGAGCAGTACTTC	CASSRLAGGPSYEQYF
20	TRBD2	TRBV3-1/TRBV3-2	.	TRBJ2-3	TGTGCCAGCAGCCAAGAGAATAGGTGGACTAGCGGGGGTCGGGGGGATACGCAGTATTTT	CASSQENRWTSGGRGDTQYF
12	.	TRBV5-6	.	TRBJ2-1	TGTGCCAGCAGCTTGGTGGACAATGAGCAGTTCTTC	CASSLVDNEQFF
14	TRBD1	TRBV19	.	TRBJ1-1	TGTGCCAGTACCCCCGGACAGGGTACCACTGAAGCTTTCTTT	CASTPGQGTTEAFF
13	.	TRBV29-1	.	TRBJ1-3	TGCAGCGTTGAAATCGGGGCGGGAAACACCATATATTTT	CSVEIGAGNTIYF
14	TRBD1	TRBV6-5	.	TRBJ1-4	TGTGCCAGCCGGACGGGACAGGGGAATGAAAAACTGTTTTTT	CASRTGQGNEKLFF
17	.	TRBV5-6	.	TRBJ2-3	TGTGCCAGCAGCGGGGACCCAGGCCTCCTCGTCACAGATACGCAGTATTTT	CASSGDPGLLVTDTQYF
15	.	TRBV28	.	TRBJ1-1	TGTGCCAGCAGTTCCTTTCGATGGGGGAACACTGAAGCTTTCTTT	CASSSFRWGNTEAFF
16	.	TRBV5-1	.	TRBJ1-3	TGCGCCAGCAGCACCACTACGGCATTCTCTGGAAACACCATATATTTT	CASSTTTAFSGNTIYF
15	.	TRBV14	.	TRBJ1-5	TGTGCCAGCAGCCCATCTGGACGGAGCAATCAGCCCCAGCATTTT	CASSPSGRSNQPQHF
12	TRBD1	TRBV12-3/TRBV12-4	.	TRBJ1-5	TGTGCCAGCAGTCAGGGGGCTCAGCCCCAGCATTTT	CASSQGAQPQHF
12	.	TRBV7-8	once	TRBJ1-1	TGTGCCAGCAGCCCCGACCTGAATCGGGCTTTCTTT	CASSPDLNRAFF
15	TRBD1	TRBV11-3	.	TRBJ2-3	TGTGCCAGCAGCTCGCCGGGACAGGCCACAGATACGCAGTATTTT	CASSSPGQATDTQYF
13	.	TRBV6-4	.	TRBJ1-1	TGTGCCAGCAGTGCGGAGGGTAACACTGAAGCTTTCTTT	CASSAEGNTEAFF
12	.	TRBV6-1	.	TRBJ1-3	TGTGCCAGCAGTGAACGAGTGGACACCATATATTTT	CASSERVDTIYF
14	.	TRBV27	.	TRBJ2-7	TGTGCCAGCAGTCCAAGGACAGACTCCTACGAGCAGTACTTC	CASSPRTDSYEQYF
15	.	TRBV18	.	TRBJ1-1	TGTGCCAGCTCACCATTCGCGCAGGTGAACACTGAAGCTTTCTTT	CASSPFAQVNTEAFF
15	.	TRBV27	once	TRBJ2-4	TGTGCCAGCAGTTCGTTTTCCAGGGGGGGAAACATTCAGTACTTC	CASSSFSRGGNIQYF
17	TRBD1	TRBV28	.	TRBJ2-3	TGTGCCAGCAGTTTTGAGGGGGCCGGGCTCCCCACAGATACGCAGTATTTT	CASSFEGAGLPTDTQYF
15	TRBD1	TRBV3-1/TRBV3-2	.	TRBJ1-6	TGTGCCAGCAGCCCTACCGGGACAGCTAATTCACCCCTCCACTTT	CASSPTGTANSPLHF
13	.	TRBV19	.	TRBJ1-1	TGTGCCAGTAGTATTGGGACCATCACTGAAGCTTTCTTT	CASSIGTITEAFF
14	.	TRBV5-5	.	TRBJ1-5	TGTGCCAGCAGCGCCGACAGGTTACATCAGCCCCAGCATTTT	CASSADRLHQPQHF
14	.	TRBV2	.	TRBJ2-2	TGTGCCAGCAGGGTTACAGCGAACACCGGGGAGCTGTTTTTT	CASRVTANTGELFF
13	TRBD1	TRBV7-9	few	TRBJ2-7	TGTGCCAGCAGAGGACAGGGAACCTACGAGCAGTACTTC	CASRGQGTYEQYF
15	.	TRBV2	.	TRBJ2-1	TGTGCCAGCAGTGACTTAGGGAATTCCTACAATGAGCAGTTCTTC	CASSDLGNSYNEQFF
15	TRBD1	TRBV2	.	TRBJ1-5	TGTGCCAGCAGTGAGGCAGGGGGCTTAGGTCAGCCCCAGCATTTT	CASSEAGGLGQPQHF
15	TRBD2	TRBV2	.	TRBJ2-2	TGTGCCAACTCTCCCGCGGGGGGCAATGGCGGGGAGCTGTTTTTT	CANSPAGGNGGELFF
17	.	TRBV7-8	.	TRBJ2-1	TGTGCCAGCAGCTCCGCGACAGGTTCTGGCTCCTACAATGAGCAGTTCTTC	CASSSATGSGSYNEQFF